Described below is a single TCR beta chain sequence and its context. Its antigen is still unknown. Base-call qualities are not available, and no considerably larger clone is one nucleotide away. The CDR3 regions of human TCRbeta chains were subjected to immunosequencing. Processing in the source paper ran as follows. Repertoire TCRs were checked for matches against a reference library of SARS-CoV-2-specific TCRs that had been generated using the MIRA antigen-specificity platform. Breadth meant the fraction of unique TCRs that were SARS-CoV-2-associated, whereas depth meant the fraction of total T cells that were SARS-CoV-2-associated. Using the MIRA data, each spike-specific TCR was assigned both to the spike region to which the TCR was reactive and to a CD4 or CD8 class. Log10-transformed breadth and depth values were compared by one-way ANOVA with Sidak's multiple comparisons tests. TCRdb re-hosts the immuneACCESS table, in-frame sequences only. Its copies lack some clones; in the studies checked, an unresolved V gene accounts for under half of them, and the cause for the rest is not known. V and J calls and clone size come straight from that table; D and trimming were deduced from the DNA. The sample profile shows 150,000 to 200,000 clones; almost 90% of them were found once. The top ten hold around 10% of the sample.

Spanning cysteine to phenylalanine, the CDR3 consists of 13 amino acids. Only the CDR3 DNA is retained, 39 bases long and in frame from the first base. The germline V gene (reference sequence) yields GTSNPN for CDR1 and SVGIG for CDR2. This record belongs to a study of T cell responses to AZD1222 COVID-19 vaccine listed by TCRdb under 2021. In terms of the full investigation: TCR sequencing was performed for roughly 240 trial participants, of whom about 210 were given two doses of AZD1222 and around 26 were given two doses of MenACWY control vaccine. Enrollment into the trials was organized by age into subgroups of 18-55, 56-69 and 70-plus years, and those subgroups contained roughly 150, 30 and 60 TCR-sequenced participants, respectively. Beyond this particular receptor, the publication reports: No day 14 peak-response samples were available, so repertoires were characterized only after the peak T cell response. Most participants were white British and females outnumbered males, and the authors suggested that clonal diversity may have been underestimated. The 56-69-year group was small, and its depth increase did not reach significance, likely because of low power. Spike-specific TCR breadth and depth rose significantly after two AZD1222 doses compared with day 0 and with MenACWY recipients. Reportedly, close to half of the unique spike-specific TCRs recognized epitopes lying outside the regions that are mutated in the B.1.351 and B.1.1.7 variants. The whole spike protein was spanned by vaccine-associated CD4 TCRs, and dominant responses were seen in regions 160-218 and 743-854. Conclusions about previously exposed vaccinees were limited because only 6 or 7 AZD1222 recipients were SARS-CoV-2 seropositive at baseline.

The time point label for this specimen denotes: about 28 days (+/-7) after the second vaccine dose. AZD1222 recipients given second doses at about 4 weeks or at about 12 weeks were pooled, since spike-specific TCR depth and breadth were not found to differ between the two schedules. The vaccinee samples were drawn from two UK trials, COV001 and COV002, one of which was a single-blind randomized controlled phase 2/3 trial testing AZD1222 (ChAdOx1 nCoV-19) in healthy adults. For TCRbeta chain sequencing, PBMC samples from trial participants were taken at day 0 and at day 28 after the second dose. This TCR derives from an adult who received the AZD1222 COVID-19 vaccine. The input for sequencing was peripheral blood, taken 28 days after the second AZD1222 dose. This chain is built from TRBV30 and TRBJ2-5; the D gene cannot be resolved reliably. Here is the DNA: TGTGTGGGCCCAAGGTCATTTGGGGAGACCCAGTACTTC. Its product reads: CVGPRSFGETQYF.